The rows below give T cell receptor beta chains drawn from one sample of a study of technical replicates of blood from a few donors. The table came from immunoSEQ multiplex PCR; TCRdb's copy has only in-frame clones and leaves some out. The sample records 90,000 to 100,000 clones, approximately 95% being singletons. The specimen sequenced was T cells isolated from PBMCs. These receptors came from a human donor in good health. Both conserved end residues are part of each CDR3. The D gene is left open where the match is weak.

>TRBJ1-1|.|13|TRBV2
CASHGTLNTEAFF
TGTGCCAGCCATGGGACTTTGAACACTGAAGCTTTCTTT
>TRBJ2-7|TRBD2|16|TRBV11-2
CASSLTRVAGSYEQYF
TGTGCCAGCAGCTTAACCCGGGTAGCGGGATCCTACGAGCAGTACTTC
>TRBJ1-5|.|16|TRBV7-8
CASSLELAYSNQPQHF
TGTGCCAGCAGCTTAGAATTAGCTTATAGCAATCAGCCCCAGCATTTT
>TRBJ2-1|TRBD2|16|TRBV9
CASSVGLRDYYNEQFF
TGTGCCAGCAGCGTAGGACTGCGGGACTACTACAATGAGCAGTTCTTC
>TRBJ2-1|TRBD2|15|TRBV19
CASTPTSGRMNEQFF
TGTGCCAGTACCCCGACTAGCGGGAGGATGAATGAGCAGTTCTTC
>TRBJ2-5|TRBD2|13|TRBV9
CASGGEGQETQYF
TGTGCCAGCGGAGGGGAGGGGCAGGAGACCCAGTACTTC
>TRBJ2-1|TRBD2|15|TRBV7-3
CASSSQLAGDNEQFF
TGTGCCAGCAGCTCCCAACTAGCGGGAGACAATGAGCAGTTCTTC
>TRBJ2-1|.|15|TRBV6-6
CASSYQASSYNEQFF
TGTGCCAGCAGTTATCAAGCGAGCTCCTACAATGAGCAGTTCTTC
>TRBJ1-4|.|15|TRBV27
CASSLYPATNEKLFF
TGTGCCAGCAGTTTGTATCCAGCAACTAATGAAAAACTGTTTTTT
>TRBJ1-2|TRBD1|16|TRBV18
CASSLDRDSSNYGYTF
TGTGCCAGCTCACTTGACAGGGACTCCTCTAACTATGGCTACACCTTC